These 11 T cell receptor beta chains share one sample of origin, sequenced in a study of shared clonotypes between healthy human individuals. Using immunoSEQ multiplex PCR, the repertoire was profiled, and TCRdb retains in-frame clones only, with some absent. The table records 1.5 million to 2.5 million clones, about 95% of them present only once. Naive CD8 cells, CD45RO-negative and positively selected for CCR7, excluded terminally differentiated effector memory CD45RA+ cells. The specimen was naive CD8+ T cells sorted from blood. Receptors originate from a man between 18 and 29 years old in good health.

To note about this clone: In the same sample, other DNA sequences code for this CDR3. Here the CDR3 DNA reads TGCGCCAGCAGCTCCGCGGGGGGCCCGTACAATGAGCAGTTCTTC. Its translation: CASSSAGGPYNEQFF. The rearrangement links TRBV5-1 to TRBJ2-1, with TRBD2 matching over 8 bases. J was trimmed by 4 bases and V by 3 bases; bases with no gene match: 6. The CDR3 totals 15 residues. CDR1 is SGHRS, CDR2 YFSETQ, per germline.

With respect to this clone: The same CDR3 is also encoded by other DNA sequences in this sample. The chain couples TRBV7-9 to TRBJ2-7; D unclear. The CDR3 is made up of 13 amino acids. Trimming cost V 5 bases and J 3 bases, with 11 bases left between them. Germline CDR1 is SEHNR and CDR2 is FQNEAQ (reference sequence). The CDR3 nucleotides read TGTGCCAGCAGCCTTGGTATAGACTACGAGCAGTACTTC. It translates to CASSLGIDYEQYF.

The chain links TRBV28 to TRBJ1-5; D call uncertain. CDR3 length: 15 residues. With 2 bases removed from V and 0 bases from J, the gap between germline ends came to 8 bases. Germline loops: CDR1 MDHEN, CDR2 SYDVKM. DNA for the CDR3: TGTGCCAGCAGTTTACTCGGTGATAGCAATCAGCCCCAGCATTTT. Translating it yields CASSLLGDSNQPQHF.

V is TRBV7-9 and J is TRBJ2-7; a weak D match, TRBD2 (5 bases). The CDR3 has 15 amino acids. The V and J ends lost 7 bases and 3 bases respectively, with 19 bases between them. CDR1 is SEHNR and CDR2 is FQNEAQ in the germline V gene (reference sequence). CDR3 nucleotides: TGTGCCAGCACCGCCCCCACCCGGGGTATCTACGAGCAGTACTTC. Translated, it gives CASTAPTRGIYEQYF.

This rearrangement joins TRBV28 to TRBJ2-1; D uncertain. Trimming pared 3 bases from V and 2 bases from J, leaving 5 bases between. The germline gives CDR1 MDHEN, CDR2 SYDVKM. The CDR3 length is 13 residues. The CDR3 region has the DNA TGTGCCAGCAGTTTCCCCCCCTACAATGAGCAGTTCTTC. It yields the protein CASSFPPYNEQFF.

This chain connects TRBV7-9 to TRBJ1-2; D unresolved. Trimming left V 4 bases short and J 2 bases short, with 17 bases between. Germline V lookup: CDR1 SEHNR, CDR2 FQNEAQ (reference sequence). The CDR3 contains 16 residues. The CDR3 spells CASSSQLKDWNYGYTF. The CDR3 DNA reads TGTGCCAGCAGCTCCCAGTTAAAGGACTGGAACTATGGCTACACCTTC. The full variable domain, its missing parts supplied by reference TRBV7-9 and TRBJ1-2, is DTGVSQNPRHKITKRGQNVTFRCDPISEHNRLYWYRQTLGQGPEFLTYFQNEAQLEKSRLLSDRFSAERPKGSFSTLEIQRTEQGDSAMYLCASSSQLKDWNYGYTFGSGTRLTVV.

V is TRBV11-2 and J is TRBJ2-1; D is uncertain. V lost 1 base and J lost 5, with 6 bases in between. Germline values: CDR1 SGHAT, CDR2 FQNNGV. The CDR3 has 13 residues. This CDR3 reads CASSLASDNEQFF. In DNA form, the CDR3 reads TGTGCCAGCAGCTTAGCAAGCGACAATGAGCAGTTCTTC.

The chain recombines TRBV19 with TRBJ2-5; possible D gene TRBD2, 5 bases. The CDR3 sequence is 15 residues long. Trimming left V 9 bases short and J 4 bases short, with 21 bases between. From germline, CDR1 is LNHDA and CDR2 SQIVND (reference sequence). The CDR3 loop reads CASTPAGLVGETQYF. The CDR3 coding sequence is TGTGCCAGCACACCGGCGGGCCTAGTTGGAGAGACCCAGTACTTC. The complete variable domain, with remaining parts taken from reference TRBV19 and TRBJ2-5, reads DGGITQSPKYLFRKEGQNVTLSCEQNLNHDAMYWYRQDPGQGLRLIYYSQIVNDFQKGDIAEGYSVSREKKESFPLTVTSAQKNPTAFYLCASTPAGLVGETQYFGPGTRLLVL.

The chain recombines TRBV28 with TRBJ1-2, with 7 nucleotides matching TRBD1. The CDR3 spans 14 residues. J gave up 7 bases and V 4 bases, and 9 bases lay outside the gene matches. Germline CDR1 MDHEN, CDR2 SYDVKM. The CDR3 DNA is TGTGCCAGCAGTTCCCAGACAGGGAGGGGTGGCTACACCTTC. Encoded protein: CASSSQTGRGGYTF.

The chain joins TRBV6-6 to TRBJ1-5, with TRBD1 identical over 9 bases. Per the germline V gene, CDR1 is MNHNY and CDR2 is SVGAGI (reference sequence). Trimming took 6 bases from V and 1 from J; bases not matched to a gene: 4. The CDR3 length is 15 residues. The CDR3, as DNA: TGTGCCAGCAGCCAGACAGGGGGAAGCAATCAGCCCCAGCATTTT. As protein: CASSQTGGSNQPQHF.

The V gene is TRBV10-3, the J gene TRBJ1-5, with a weak D call TRBD1 (6 bases). Germline V lookup: CDR1 ENHRY, CDR2 SYGVKD. Trimming left V 3 bases short and J 2 bases short, with 23 bases between. The CDR3 runs to 19 residues. The CDR3 DNA is TGTGCCATCAGTGATCAGGGGATCTTTGGGGGGGCAGGCAATCAGCCCCAGCATTTT. Amino acids: CAISDQGIFGGAGNQPQHF.